These 3 T cell receptor beta chains were all obtained from the same sample, sequenced in a study of blood T cells in healthy people across ages. The authors ran a second PCR of 7 to 11 cycles using a sample-barcoded 5' primer and a J-beta primer mix. TCRdb redid the calling of the 5' RACE reads with MiXCR, one entry per CDR3 protein. The data contain about 750,000 distinct CDR3 sequences, roughly 53% of them seen just once; the ten biggest clones take up approximately 40%. Sequencing was done on a sample of blood. The receptors stem from a man older than 75 in good health.

The table lists this clonotype with a few counts. The rearrangement joins TRBV20-1 to TRBJ2-3; 7 positions match TRBD2. The germline V gene has CDR1 DFQATT and CDR2 SNEGSKA (reference sequence). Trimming cost V 1 base and J 2 bases; bases outside gene matches: 6. This CDR3 comprises 15 residues. This chain's CDR3 is CSARVMGGTTDTQYF. The CDR3 bases are TGCAGTGCTAGAGTGATGGGGGGGACCACAGATACGCAGTATTTT.

This clonotype has a single count. The chain employs TRBV30 and TRBJ2-1; a weak D match, TRBD1 (6 bases). The last part of the DNA fits TRBJ2-7 better; the J call may be wrong. Germline V lookup: CDR1 GTSNPN, CDR2 SVGIG (reference sequence). The CDR3 is 15 residues long. The chain's CDR3 is CAWKQGTRLNNEQYF. CDR3 DNA: TGTGCCTGGAAGCAGGGGACCAGGCTCAACAATGAGCAGTACTTC.

The chain recombines TRBV7-2 with TRBJ2-5, with D possibly matching TRBD1 (6 bases). The CDR3 totals 16 residues. V was shortened by 4 bases and J by 1 base, with 16 bases between the two germline ends. Germline-derived CDR1 and CDR2 are SGHTA and FQGNSA. The CDR3 region has the DNA TGTGCCAGCAGCTCTGGACAGTCGGGGACCCAAGAGACCCAGTACTTC. This codes for CASSSGQSGTQETQYF.